These T cell receptor beta chains were read from a single sample in a study of CD8+ T cells in alopecia areata. Here immunoSEQ multiplex PCR was the method, and the copy in TCRdb shows in-frame clones only, minus some. The sample shows over 90,000 clones, 86% of them seen only once. Source: CD8+ T cells sorted from blood, taken around week 34, from a patient treated with tofacitinib. Every receptor here comes from a human donor with alopecia areata. CDR3s include the opening cysteine and the closing phenylalanine or tryptophan. Each record gives: J gene, clone size, V gene, D gene, CDR3 protein, CDR3 DNA. A D gene is named only where the DNA matches it firmly. Clone size is not always given. Where it is, it says once, few, many or a class for expanded clones.

J gene: TRBJ2-3
clone size: -
V gene: TRBV28
D gene: -
CDR3 protein: CASSLTGATDTQYF
CDR3 DNA: TGTGCCAGCAGTTTGACAGGTGCCACAGATACGCAGTATTTT

J gene: TRBJ2-5
clone size: -
V gene: TRBV9
D gene: TRBD2
CDR3 protein: CASSVGWTSGSSETQYF
CDR3 DNA: TGTGCCAGCAGCGTAGGTTGGACTAGCGGGAGTTCTGAGACCCAGTACTTC

J gene: TRBJ1-1
clone size: -
V gene: TRBV6-5
D gene: -
CDR3 protein: CASSYALNTEAFF
CDR3 DNA: TGTGCCAGCAGTTACGCCTTGAACACTGAAGCTTTCTTT

J gene: TRBJ2-7
clone size: -
V gene: TRBV7-8
D gene: TRBD1
CDR3 protein: CASSLGGTGDEQYF
CDR3 DNA: TGTGCCAGCAGCTTAGGTGGGACAGGCGACGAGCAGTACTTC

J gene: TRBJ1-4
clone size: once
V gene: TRBV7-9
D gene: -
CDR3 protein: CASSSPATNEKLFF
CDR3 DNA: TGTGCCAGCAGCTCCCCCGCAACTAATGAAAAACTGTTTTTT

J gene: TRBJ2-7
clone size: -
V gene: TRBV30
D gene: TRBD1
CDR3 protein: CAWEPKTPGQGWYEQYF
CDR3 DNA: TGTGCCTGGGAGCCCAAAACCCCGGGACAGGGTTGGTACGAGCAGTACTTC

J gene: TRBJ2-7
clone size: once
V gene: TRBV29-1
D gene: TRBD1
CDR3 protein: CSGQGSRGEQYF
CDR3 DNA: TGCAGCGGACAGGGCTCGAGGGGCGAGCAGTACTTC

J gene: TRBJ2-1
clone size: -
V gene: TRBV27
D gene: TRBD2
CDR3 protein: CASSLSLAEYNEQFF
CDR3 DNA: TGTGCCAGCAGTTTATCACTAGCGGAGTACAATGAGCAGTTCTTC

J gene: TRBJ2-2
clone size: -
V gene: TRBV7-2
D gene: -
CDR3 protein: CASSWDLGAGELFF
CDR3 DNA: TGTGCCAGCAGCTGGGATCTGGGGGCCGGGGAGCTGTTTTTT

J gene: TRBJ2-5
clone size: once
V gene: TRBV6-1
D gene: -
CDR3 protein: CASTDPGWETQYF
CDR3 DNA: TGTGCCAGCACTGATCCCGGGTGGGAGACCCAGTACTTC

J gene: TRBJ2-7
clone size: -
V gene: TRBV4-1
D gene: -
CDR3 protein: CASSQERTGNYEQYF
CDR3 DNA: TGCGCCAGCAGCCAAGAGCGGACTGGAAACTACGAGCAGTACTTC

J gene: TRBJ2-7
clone size: -
V gene: TRBV9
D gene: -
CDR3 protein: CASSVGEGYEQYF
CDR3 DNA: TGTGCCAGCAGCGTAGGTGAGGGGTACGAGCAGTACTTC

J gene: TRBJ2-7
clone size: -
V gene: TRBV5-1
D gene: -
CDR3 protein: CASSLGSSAGYEQYF
CDR3 DNA: TGCGCCAGCAGCTTGGGTAGTAGCGCGGGCTACGAGCAGTACTTC

J gene: TRBJ2-7
clone size: -
V gene: TRBV14
D gene: -
CDR3 protein: CASSQVEGVGEQYF
CDR3 DNA: TGTGCCAGCAGCCAAGTTGAGGGTGTCGGCGAGCAGTACTTC

J gene: TRBJ2-1
clone size: -
V gene: TRBV11-2
D gene: TRBD2
CDR3 protein: CASSLVGRASDEQFF
CDR3 DNA: TGTGCCAGCAGCTTAGTCGGGAGGGCCAGCGATGAGCAGTTCTTC

J gene: TRBJ2-7
clone size: -
V gene: TRBV11-2
D gene: -
CDR3 protein: CASSEPDVNEQYF
CDR3 DNA: TGTGCCAGCAGTGAGCCGGACGTGAACGAGCAGTACTTC

J gene: TRBJ1-2
clone size: -
V gene: TRBV7-9
D gene: TRBD1
CDR3 protein: CASSSEDRVGGYTF
CDR3 DNA: TGTGCCAGCAGCTCAGAGGACAGGGTAGGAGGCTACACCTTC

J gene: TRBJ2-5
clone size: -
V gene: TRBV5-5
D gene: -
CDR3 protein: CASSPGLETQYF
CDR3 DNA: TGTGCCAGCAGCCCGGGTCTGGAGACCCAGTACTTC

J gene: TRBJ2-2
clone size: -
V gene: TRBV27
D gene: -
CDR3 protein: CASSLLTGGHNTGELFF
CDR3 DNA: TGTGCCAGCAGCTTATTAACCGGTGGACACAACACCGGGGAGCTGTTTTTT

J gene: TRBJ2-1
clone size: once
V gene: TRBV27
D gene: -
CDR3 protein: CAVGPAADGEQFF
CDR3 DNA: TGTGCCGTGGGACCGGCAGCAGATGGTGAGCAGTTCTTC

J gene: TRBJ2-3
clone size: -
V gene: TRBV5-4
D gene: TRBD2
CDR3 protein: CASRLAGGRTDTQYF
CDR3 DNA: TGTGCCAGCAGACTAGCGGGGGGGCGCACAGATACGCAGTATTTT

J gene: TRBJ1-5
clone size: -
V gene: TRBV5-1
D gene: TRBD1
CDR3 protein: CASSQDRRNQPQHF
CDR3 DNA: TGCGCCAGCAGCCAGGACAGGCGCAATCAGCCCCAGCATTTT

J gene: TRBJ2-7
clone size: -
V gene: TRBV21-1
D gene: -
CDR3 protein: CANPPGETEGSF
CDR3 DNA: TGTGCCAACCCCCCAGGGGAAACGGAGGGGAGCTTC

J gene: TRBJ1-2
clone size: -
V gene: TRBV2
D gene: -
CDR3 protein: CARGSDYGYTF
CDR3 DNA: TGTGCCCGTGGGAGTGACTATGGCTACACCTTC

J gene: TRBJ1-3
clone size: -
V gene: TRBV5-4
D gene: -
CDR3 protein: CASSGGRYSGNTIYF
CDR3 DNA: TGTGCCAGCAGCGGGGGACGGTACTCTGGAAACACCATATATTTT